What follows are 16 T cell receptor beta chains derived from one specimen sequenced in a study of breast tumors, draining lymph nodes, adjacent tissues (TCRdb year 2016). The axillary draining lymph nodes of breast cancer patients were the source of the lymph node samples. Library construction relied on multiplex PCR. The run used an Illumina HiSeq 2000. The raw public data were reprocessed by TCRdb itself: fastp quality trimming at Q25, MiXCR clonotype calling, in-frame beta chains only. CDR3 protein sequences are deduplicated, and each keeps its most common genes and DNA. The sample data list approximately 210,000 distinct CDR3 sequences, and about a third of these were observed just once. Approximately 1.4% of the sample belongs to the ten largest clones. The sample was axillary lymph node tissue. The receptors were gathered from a female donor with breast cancer. Some clones in this sample may be carry-over from other donors' samples.

Ten or more counts support this clonotype. This chain joins TRBV5-1 and TRBJ2-1; TRBD2 matches at 10 bases. Germline V lookup: CDR1 SGHRS, CDR2 YFSETQ. The CDR3 is 15 amino acids. J lost 2 bases, V lost 6 bases, and 5 bases had no gene match. The DNA for the CDR3 is TGCGCCAGCAAACTAGCGGGGTCTGCCTACAATGAGCAGTTCTTC. It is translated as CASKLAGSAYNEQFF.

The chain links TRBV6-5 to TRBJ2-3; 9 bases are a match to TRBD2. With V trimmed by 8 bases and J by 2 bases, 20 bases remained unmatched. The CDR3 runs to 19 residues. Germline values: CDR1 MNHEY, CDR2 SVGAGI. CDR3 sequence: CASRRSGSFHQGYTDTQYF. In DNA, the CDR3 is TGTGCCAGCCGACGTAGCGGGAGTTTCCACCAGGGCTACACAGATACGCAGTATTTT.

V is TRBV7-6 and J is TRBJ2-2; 15 bases align to TRBD2. Germline V gives CDR1 SGHVS, CDR2 FNYEAQ. The length of the CDR3 is 17 residues. Unmatched junction bases numbered 1, after V lost 4 bases and J lost 1 base. The CDR3 reads CASSSGLAGGNTGELFF. The DNA for the CDR3 is TGTGCCAGCAGCTCGGGACTAGCGGGAGGGAACACCGGGGAGCTGTTTTTT.

Remarks on this clonotype: The junction departs from germline at one end; a sequencing error may be responsible. V and J are TRBV28 and TRBJ1-4; 9 nucleotides match TRBD1. The CDR3 contains 14 residues. Germline CDR1 reads MDHEN; CDR2 reads SYDVKM. CDR3 residues: CASRDRGRVERLFF. As DNA, the CDR3 is TGTGCCAGCCGCGACAGGGGGAGGGTAGAAAGACTGTTTTTT.

Turning to this clonotype: At one end the junction does not follow the germline gene, possibly because of a read error. The chain carries TRBV6-1 and TRBJ1-3; D remains ambiguous. Germline CDR1 MNHNS, CDR2 SASEGT. This CDR3 has 16 amino acids. The CDR3 sequence is CASNEQPSASGNTIYF. CDR3 coding DNA: TGTGCTAGCAATGAACAACCTTCGGCGTCTGGAAACACCATATATTTT.

This clonotype was recorded many times. The chain joins TRBV5-1 to TRBJ2-3; D is possibly TRBD1 (6 bases). Deletions cut 2 bases from V and 5 bases from J, with 18 bases between. Per germline, CDR1 SGHRS and CDR2 YFSETQ. The CDR3 consists of 16 residues. The CDR3 reads CASSFRGGTAQDTQYF. The CDR3 DNA sequence: TGCGCCAGCAGCTTCAGGGGCGGAACAGCACAAGATACGCAGTATTTT.

The J gene is TRBJ2-6, the V gene TRBV29-1; D is perhaps TRBD1 (5 bases). The CDR3 spans 13 residues. Germline assignment: CDR1 SQVTM and CDR2 ANQGSEA. V was clipped by 8 bases and J by 3 bases, with 11 bases between them. DNA for the CDR3: TGCAGCATTTGGGGCTTTGGGGCCAACGTCCTGACTTTC. It is translated as CSIWGFGANVLTF.

The V call is TRBV6-6, the J call TRBJ1-1; D is undetermined. CDR1 and CDR2 (germline): MNHNY, SVGAGI (reference sequence). V lost 8 bases and J lost 5, with 15 bases in between. This CDR3 is built from 13 residues. This chain's CDR3 is CASLPAAVTEAFF. CDR3 bases: TGTGCCAGCCTCCCCGCGGCGGTAACTGAAGCTTTCTTT.

This clonotype was found many times. The rearrangement joins TRBV29-1 to TRBJ1-4, with D maybe TRBD1 (6 bases). Trimming removed 6 bases at V and 8 bases at J, with 19 bases between. CDR3 length: 14 amino acids. Looked up from germline, CDR1 is SQVTM and CDR2 is ANQGSEA. The CDR3 DNA sequence: TGCAGCGTCCCCGCAGGGGCCAATGGGGAAAAACTGTTTTTT. Translating gives CSVPAGANGEKLFF.

This clonotype was picked up many times. The CDR3 DNA reads as TGTGCCACCAGTGATAATACAGGGAAAAGCACAGATACGCAGTATTTT. This encodes CATSDNTGKSTDTQYF. The rearrangement uses TRBV24-1 and TRBJ2-3, with D perhaps matching TRBD1 (6 bases). CDR1 is KGHDR, CDR2 SFDVKD, per germline. CDR3 length equals 16 residues. V gave up 3 bases and J gave up 0 bases, with 12 bases separating them.

About this clonotype itself: A junction boundary mismatches the germline segment, possibly from a read error. This chain links TRBV5-6 with TRBJ2-2, with TRBD2 matching over 12 bases. CDR3 length: 16 amino acids. Germline assignment: CDR1 SGHDT and CDR2 YYEEEE. The CDR3 region is CASSSGLAGNTGELVF. CDR3 coding DNA: TGTGCCAGCAGCTCCGGACTAGCGGGGAACACCGGGGAGCTGGTTTTT.

This clonotype was seen many times. CDR3 protein: CASSQTGFHEQYF. The CDR3 nucleotides are TGTGCCAGCAGCCAAACAGGGTTCCACGAGCAGTACTTC. The V gene is TRBV6-5, the J gene TRBJ2-7; D may be TRBD1 (6 bases). The length of the CDR3 is 13 residues. The V end was cut by 6 bases, the J end by 5 bases, with 14 bases between. CDR1 is MNHEY and CDR2 is SVGAGI in the germline V gene.

This clonotype was seen a few times. The chain combines TRBV3-1 with TRBJ2-1; maybe TRBD2 (6 bases). The CDR3 extends over 15 amino acids. Looked up from germline, CDR1 is LGHDT and CDR2 is YNNKEL (reference sequence). The germline V and J ends were trimmed by 3 bases and 10 bases, with 19 bases remaining between them. For the CDR3, the DNA is TGTGCCAGCAGCCAGGGCCGGGGGTCGGGTCTGGAGCAGTTCTTC. This translates into CASSQGRGSGLEQFF.

This chain links TRBV2 with TRBJ2-2; a possible D gene is TRBD2 (6 bases). Trimming cost V 3 bases and J 3 bases, with 8 bases left between them. CDR3 length equals 14 residues. Germline CDR1 and CDR2: SNHLY and FYNNEI. The CDR3 region is CASSDSGDTGELFF. In DNA form, the CDR3 reads TGTGCCAGCAGTGATTCGGGAGACACCGGGGAGCTGTTTTTT. The full variable domain, with the rest looked up from reference TRBV2 and TRBJ2-2, is EPEVTQTPSHQVTQMGQEVILRCVPISNHLYFYWYRQILGQKVEFLVSFYNNEISEKSEIFDDQFSVERPDGSNFTLKIRSTKLEDSAMYFCASSDSGDTGELFFGEGSRLTVL.

As for this clonotype: Sequence at one end of the junction differs from germline and may be a read error. The V call is TRBV7-9, the J call TRBJ2-2, with 12 bases that match TRBD1. CDR3 size: 16 residues. The germline V gene has CDR1 SEHNR and CDR2 FQNEAQ (reference sequence). CDR3 region: CASSFAGTGGTGELVF. In DNA, the CDR3 is TGTGCCAGCAGCTTCGCCGGGACAGGGGGCACCGGGGAGCTGGTTTTT. Together with reference TRBV7-9 and TRBJ2-2, the CDR3 gives the full variable domain: DTGVSQNPRHKITKRGQNVTFRCDPISEHNRLYWYRQTLGQGPEFLTYFQNEAQLEKSRLLSDRFSAERPKGSFSTLEIQRTEQGDSAMYLCASSFAGTGGTGELVFGEGSRLTVL.

Details on this clonotype: A read error may be the cause here, since a much bigger clone is one base away. This chain's CDR3 is CSARRSDEQSF. The CDR3 coding sequence is TGCAGTGCCAGACGGAGTGATGAGCAGTCCTTC. This chain links TRBV20-1 with TRBJ2-1; D is ambiguous. Germline values: CDR1 DFQATT, CDR2 SNEGSKA (reference sequence). The CDR3 runs 11 residues.